This entry features one T cell receptor beta chain sequence. This sample was included in a study of shared T cell receptors in the human thymus. Trimming took off 4 bases at V and 6 bases at J, with 11 bases between the two ends. The CDR3 runs to 13 residues. Germline CDR1 reads KGHSY; CDR2 reads FQNENV. Some clones are missing from TCRdb's copy, which holds only in-frame ones; the method was immunoSEQ multiplex PCR. The sample consists of about 730,000 clones, over 75% of them appearing once. The same sample was also used in a study of human thymus T cells. This second study says: The source of the thymus tissue was resections taken during corrective heart surgery. Thymic repertoires of unrelated individuals were reported in related research to overlap highly.

This rearrangement joins TRBV16 to TRBJ2-3; the D is unclear. Source material: thymocytes. The TCR comes from a girl less than two years old with a congenital heart defect. DNA of the CDR3: TGTGCCAGCAGCCTCCCCGGGTTTGATACGCAGTATTTT. It yields the protein CASSLPGFDTQYF. The full variable domain, completed using reference TRBV16 and TRBJ2-3, is GEEVAQTPKHLVRGEGQKAKLYCAPIKGHSYVFWYQQVLKNEFKFLISFQNENVFDETGMPKERFSAKCLPNSPCSLEIQATKLEDSAVYFCASSLPGFDTQYFGPGTRLTVL.